Sequencing of this T cell receptor beta chain was carried out in a study of early T cells in non-severe SARS-CoV-2 infection. Per germline, CDR1 SGHRS and CDR2 YFSETQ. Trimming left V 1 base short and J 2 bases short, with 10 bases between. The CDR3 loop spans 15 amino acids. TCRdb reprocessed the 5' RACE reads with MiXCR, giving one entry per CDR3 protein. The data hold under 80,000 distinct CDR3 sequences, with around 10% observed a single time. This clonotype appeared many times. V usage is TRBV5-1 and J usage is TRBJ1-3; a possible D gene is TRBD1 (6 bases). The specimen sequenced was whole blood. The clonotype originates from an adult who was a healthcare worker with PCR-confirmed SARS-CoV-2 infection or an uninfected control (not recorded which). In DNA, the CDR3 is TGCGCCAGCAGCTTGACAGGGCAGGCTGGAAACACCATATATTTT. Encoded protein: CASSLTGQAGNTIYF.